A single sample gave rise to the 13 T cell receptor beta chains below, sequenced in a study of CD8 T cells in Susac syndrome. An amount of RNA that ranged from roughly 0.5 to 1 ug was reverse transcribed with random hexamers. TCRdb passed the immunoSEQ multiplex PCR reads through MiXCR, listing each CDR3 protein once. The repertoire includes 180,000 or so distinct CDR3 sequences, 95% of them detected once, and roughly 0.1% sits in the top ten. Sequenced: CD4+ T cells from PBMCs. These receptors were collected from a human donor in good health.

The chain links TRBV6-2 or TRBV6-3 to TRBJ2-2; 14 nucleotides agree with TRBD2. The CDR3 loop spans 16 amino acids. The V and J ends lost 7 bases and 8 bases, in that order; junction bases with no gene match: 9. The germline V gene has CDR1 MNHEY and CDR2 SVGEGT. CDR3 loop: CASTPGLAGVGGELFF. The CDR3 coding sequence is TGTGCCAGCACCCCGGGACTAGCGGGAGTTGGTGGGGAGCTGTTTTTT.

V usage is TRBV5-1 and J usage is TRBJ2-2; no clear D. Trimming pared 3 bases from V and 4 bases from J, leaving 7 bases between. This CDR3 has 13 amino acids. The germline V gene encodes CDR1 SGHRS and CDR2 YFSETQ. The CDR3 DNA follows: TGCGCCAGCAGCTCCCGGAGCACCGGGGAGCTGTTTTTT. It yields the protein CASSSRSTGELFF.

The CDR3 loop is CSAPGAEALSYNEQFF. For the CDR3, the DNA is TGCAGTGCGCCTGGGGCCGAGGCCCTGTCCTACAATGAGCAGTTCTTC. The V and J genes are TRBV20-1 and TRBJ2-1; a possible D gene is TRBD1 (5 bases). This CDR3 spans 16 amino acids. V lost 6 bases, J lost 1 base, and 19 bases lay in between. From germline, CDR1 is DFQATT and CDR2 SNEGSKA (reference sequence).

This chain links TRBV5-1 with TRBJ2-7, with D unresolved. The V end was cut by 5 bases, the J end by 0 bases, with 12 bases between. The CDR3 totals 14 residues. Germline assignment: CDR1 SGHRS and CDR2 YFSETQ. CDR3 residues: CASSQQADSYEQYV. DNA of the CDR3: TGCGCCAGCAGTCAGCAGGCCGACTCCTACGAGCAGTACGTC.

This clonotype was seen a single time. The chain joins TRBV27 to TRBJ2-7, with 7 bases identical to TRBD1. The CDR3 has 12 residues. The V segment lost 6 bases and the J segment 4 bases; nucleotides outside the gene matches: 3. Looked up from germline, CDR1 is MNHEY and CDR2 is SMNVEV (reference sequence). The CDR3 spells CASRSGGYEQYV. The CDR3 DNA reads as TGTGCCAGCAGATCAGGGGGATACGAGCAGTACGTC.

This chain connects TRBV30 to TRBJ1-3; D gene uncertain. The CDR3 contains 13 residues. Trimming cost V 3 bases and J 0 bases, with 6 bases left between them. Germline V gene lookup returns CDR1 GTSNPN and CDR2 SVGIG (reference sequence). CDR3 sequence reads: CAWSRGSGNTIYF. CDR3 bases: TGTGCCTGGAGCCGGGGCTCTGGAAACACCATATATTTT.

The chain recombines TRBV18 with TRBJ1-1, with TRBD1 matching over 8 bases. Trimming at V came to 6 bases and at J to 0 bases, leaving 6 bases not matched to a gene. The CDR3 length is 15 residues. Germline assignment: CDR1 KGHSH and CDR2 LQKENI. CDR3 coding DNA: TGTGCCAGCTCGCCATCGGGACAGGTGAACACTGAAGCTTTCTTT. Protein product: CASSPSGQVNTEAFF.

This clonotype occurred once. The chain uses TRBV3-1 and TRBJ2-1; D possibly corresponds to TRBD1 (6 bases). V lost 4 bases to trimming and J lost 7 bases, with 11 bases between them. CDR1 is LGHDT, CDR2 YNNKEL, per germline (reference sequence). The CDR3 totals 13 residues. The DNA of the CDR3 is TGTGCCAGCAGCCTGAGGGGGACGAATGAGCAGTTCTTC. It specifies CASSLRGTNEQFF.

The chain links TRBV29-1 to TRBJ2-7; 8 nucleotides line up with TRBD1. The CDR3 contains 13 residues. From germline, CDR1 is SQVTM and CDR2 ANQGSEA. V lost 4 bases, J lost 5 bases, and 7 bases stayed unmatched. The CDR3 here is CSVVGQGHDEQYF. Written as DNA, the CDR3 is TGCAGCGTTGTAGGACAGGGTCACGACGAGCAGTACTTC.

The J gene is TRBJ2-1, the V gene TRBV20-1, with TRBD2 matching over 8 bases. The germline V gene has CDR1 DFQATT and CDR2 SNEGSKA (reference sequence). Losses at the gene ends were 6 bases for V and 7 bases for J; bases not matched to a gene: 2. The CDR3 has 11 residues. Here the CDR3 DNA reads TGCAGTGCCACGGGGGGGAATGAGCAGTTCTTC. Encoded protein: CSATGGNEQFF.

The rearrangement links TRBV27 to TRBJ2-6; D perhaps matches TRBD1 (5 bases). Germline V lookup: CDR1 MNHEY, CDR2 SMNVEV (reference sequence). CDR3 length: 17 residues. V was shortened by 2 bases and J by 2 bases, with 13 bases between the two germline ends. The CDR3 loop is CASSLVDTVPGANVLTF. CDR3 DNA: TGTGCCAGCAGTTTAGTGGACACCGTGCCTGGGGCCAACGTCCTGACTTTC.

This rearrangement joins TRBV4-3 to TRBJ2-7, with TRBD1 matching 7 bases. V trimming: 2 bases; J trimming: 2 bases; junction bases outside the gene matches: 6. The germline V gene encodes CDR1 LGHNA and CDR2 YSLEER. The CDR3 loop spans 15 amino acids. The CDR3 here is CASSQRTGAPYEQYF. The DNA of the CDR3 is TGCGCCAGCAGCCAAAGGACAGGAGCCCCCTACGAGCAGTACTTC.

The rearrangement links TRBV20-1 to TRBJ2-2; D unresolved. The V gene lost 0 bases and the J gene lost 1 base, with 6 bases spanning the gap. Per the germline V gene, CDR1 is DFQATT and CDR2 is SNEGSKA (reference sequence). This CDR3 contains 14 residues. CDR3 sequence (DNA): TGCAGTGCTAGAGAAAAGGGGAACACCGGGGAGCTGTTTTTT. Translating gives CSAREKGNTGELFF.